Reported below is one T cell receptor beta chain. The target of this receptor is not known. No qualities accompany the bases; no much larger clone lies one base away. These data originate in a study of T cell therapy after organ transplantation (dated by TCRdb to the late 2010s). Looking at the study overall: Therapy products were autologous CMV-specific T cells expanded in vitro for approximately 15 days with a peptide pool of 30 HLA class I and II CMV epitopes. Blood samples for the short-term post-therapy time point were collected 4 to 8 weeks after therapy was completed. A median of 1.92 x 10^8 CMV-specific T cells was administered to patients across 2 to 6 intravenous infusions. This study was a follow-up analysis of the TRBV repertoire from an open-label phase I trial that tested autologous CMV-specific adoptive T cell therapy in people who had received solid-organ transplants. Patients were given up to 6 doses of T cells at 2-week intervals and were followed for over 25 weeks after finishing therapy. Only about 85% of the 10 patients had long-term post-therapy samples available. Of the roughly ten patients, eight were classified as clinical responders and two were classified as nonresponders. The paper as a whole reports these results and caveats: Both transferred clonotypes and endogenous clonotypes not detected in the therapy products appeared to be included in post-therapy reconstitution. The small number of expansions detected in nonresponders may reflect reduced sample coverage resulting from poor CD8+ T cell yield. The small cohort prevented assessing confounders such as concurrent antirejection and antiviral medications. Fold change in CD8 clonality after therapy inversely correlated with pretherapy clonality, suggesting less biased repertoires were more receptive to remodeling. Marked pretherapy clonal expansions with minimal repertoire change after therapy were observed in nonresponders.

Using the immunoSEQ two-step, bias-controlled multiplex PCR assay, TRB CDR3 regions were amplified from genomic DNA. An Illumina NextSeq 500 was used to sequence the CDR3 libraries. On the authors' methods: The immunoSEQ Analyzer platform was used for initial alignment and bioinformatics, including bias normalization against synthetic CDR3 analogs. V, D and J genes were annotated according to IMGT database definitions. For further TRBV analyses, VDJtools version 1.1.10 and the R package tcR version 2.2.1.11 were used with default settings. GLIPH analysis was performed with version 1.0 using default settings. For CDR3 sequences with at least 5 reads, significant changes in clonotype frequency were assessed with a 2-sided binomial test and Benjamini-Hochberg correction (alpha = 0.01). TCRdb's version of the immuneACCESS table is confined to in-frame rearrangements and falls short of the full clone set. An unresolved V gene accounts for under half of the shortfall where checked; the remainder is of unknown origin. V and J calls and clone size follow that table, whereas D and trimming were derived from the DNA. Recorded for this sample are about 6,000 clones; 65% to 75% of them occurred a single time. The ten largest clones capture roughly 30% of the sample.

V was cut back by 4 bases and J by 3 bases, leaving a gap of 7 bases between them. The CDR3, from cysteine to phenylalanine, totals 12 residues. The kept DNA is CDR3 alone, 36 bases in frame from the first base. CDR1 and CDR2, per the germline V gene, are SGDLS and YYNGEE. The time point label, read with the paper, signifies: 4-8 weeks after completion of therapy. Solid-organ transplant recipients with drug-resistant/recurrent cytomegalovirus were included as patients. Approximately 10 people from the trial were chosen for repertoire analysis because post-therapy peripheral blood mononuclear cells were available from them. A BD FACSAria III was used to sort viable CD3+CD8+CD4- lymphocytes from PBMCs. The Qiagen DNeasy Kit was used to extract genomic DNA from the sorted cells.

The TCR was taken from a human patient who had received a solid organ transplant and had CMV disease. It is possible that, after a transplant, some T cells come from the graft donor. The specimen comprised CD8+ T cells from blood, sampled after autologous CMV-specific T cell therapy. The chain employs TRBV9 and TRBJ1-2; there is no confident call for the D gene. The CDR3 protein: CASSSWYYGYTF. The nucleotide sequence is TGTGCCAGCAGCTCATGGTACTATGGCTACACCTTC.